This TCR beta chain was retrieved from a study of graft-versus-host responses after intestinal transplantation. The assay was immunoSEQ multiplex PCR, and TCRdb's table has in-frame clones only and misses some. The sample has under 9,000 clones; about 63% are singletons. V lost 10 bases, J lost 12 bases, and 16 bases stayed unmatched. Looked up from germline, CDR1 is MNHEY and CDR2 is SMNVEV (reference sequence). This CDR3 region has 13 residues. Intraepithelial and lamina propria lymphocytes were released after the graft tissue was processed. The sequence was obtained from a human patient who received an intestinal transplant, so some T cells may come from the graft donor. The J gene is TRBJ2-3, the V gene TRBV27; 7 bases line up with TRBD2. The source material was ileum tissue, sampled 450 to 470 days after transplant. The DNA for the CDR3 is TGTGCCACCCGTGGGGGGGTCGGATTGGGACAGTATTTT. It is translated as CATRGGVGLGQYF.